What follows is one T cell receptor beta chain and its context. This clone turned up a few times. What this receptor recognizes is not known. Base qualities were left out, and no much larger clone turns up one base away. This specimen belongs to a study of cytomegalovirus exposure and HLA in healthy donors (dated by TCRdb to the late 2010s). Context from the whole study: In an earlier analysis of under 750 of the donors, 276 Gb of sequence data and some 120 million unique TCR beta sequences from 150 million to 200 million T cells were reported. About 280 gigabases of sequencing data and approximately 80 million unique TCR sequences were included in an early release covering around 600 HLA-typed donors. Among the roughly 430 genotyped donors, approximately 81% belonged to the genetic ancestry cluster associated with self-reported Caucasian donors. The study was designed to test whether signatures of past pathogen exposure could be identified by cataloging public T cell receptors. The T cell repertoires of around 670 subjects were profiled by immunosequencing and related to cytomegalovirus serostatus. Along with the roughly 670-subject first cohort, a separate validation cohort of over a hundred different subjects was used. To predict cytomegalovirus infection status, the study combined high-throughput TCR immunosequencing, statistical association of individual TCRs with disease status, and machine learning. To study patterns of TCR occurrence, a later analysis re-analyzed previously published TCR beta repertoires from 500 to 850 donors and added high-resolution HLA genotyping. In the later analysis, no new phenotypic data were used to find candidate immune exposures; instead, reliance was placed on TCR beta sequences and their occurrence across donors. To decide whether each TCR beta V gene segment behaved as functional or pseudogenic, an earlier analysis of approximately 590 of the donors relied on high-throughput TCR beta sequencing. Alongside the repertoire data, information on donor age, sex, ethnicity and CMV serostatus was compiled. A later genetic analysis used genome-wide SNP genotypes for about three fifths of the 666 donors, treating that subset as a discovery cohort. Every discovery cohort repertoire had been produced on one sequencing platform. Both class I and class II loci were covered by HLA typing, at four-digit resolution. The number of typed donors differed by locus: about 620-640 for A, B, C, DRB1 and DQB1; approximately 520 for DQA1; roughly 600 for DPA1; and roughly 450 for DPB1. Roughly 5 DR-DQ haplotypes were handled as single units for association and clustering, since linkage in the cohort was strong. On average, roughly 250,000 unique TCR beta nucleotide sequences were sequenced per donor among about 400 genotyped donors of the cohort, with around 19% of those sequences being non-productive.

Library preparation employed the immunoSEQ multiplex PCR assay. A mixture of 60 forward primers for TCR Vbeta segments and 13 reverse primers for TCR Jbeta segments was used in the multiplex PCR. The CDR3 region of rearranged TCR beta genes was amplified from genomic DNA by a multiplex PCR assay. Amplified TCR beta libraries were sequenced as 87-base-pair reads on the Illumina HiSeq System. The paper's data handling went like this. A later analysis tallied 75 million to 95 million unique TCR beta chains across the 666 repertoires, and roughly 11 million of those chains were shared by two or more donors. A nearest-neighbor algorithm error-corrected the raw reads and collapsed the reads into unique sequences, merging closely related sequences to remove PCR and sequencing errors. Alignment of CDR3 sequences to IMGT reference sequences was used to assign V, D and J gene segments. For a sequence to be retained, a match of at least six nucleotides to both a V gene segment and a J gene segment was required. A rearrangement was called productive if the CDR3 had no stop codons and remained in frame with V and J, and every other rearrangement was called non-productive. Following IMGT convention, CDR3 was defined as the stretch from the second conserved V-encoded cysteine up to the conserved J-encoded phenylalanine. The earlier analysis of some 550 of the donors excluded any sequence lacking an unambiguous match to a single V gene segment. An earlier analysis of some 500 of the donors classified V segments as functional when productive rearrangements were above 56.7% and as segregating when the standard deviation between donors was above 5%. A statistical classification framework was built for diagnosing cytomegalovirus status from the catalog of TCR beta chain sequences. V and J gene assignment, in a later analysis, came from comparing TCR nucleotide sequences with IMGT/GENE-DB human TR gene sequences. In a later analysis, CDR3 sequences and most-parsimonious VDJ recombination scenarios were assigned using the TCRdist pipeline. In a later analysis, every TCR beta chain was defined by the combination of its CDR3 amino acid sequence and its V-gene family, and reads without a unique V-gene family were dropped. A later analysis removed 500 to 650 highly shared, low-generation-probability nucleotide sequences to deal with suspected cross-contamination and a sequencing artifact. A later analysis calculated a clonal expansion index for each public chain from normalized within-repertoire ranks of inferred template counts. A later analysis computed generation probabilities with a VDJ recombination model fitted to out-of-frame rearrangements, and checked the results against IGoR. Hypergeometric tests were used in a later analysis to score TCR-TCR, TCR-HLA and TCR-CMV co-occurrence, with a repertoire-size bias correction applied to the TCR pairs. To estimate false discovery rates, a later analysis permuted the HLA or CMV assignments 20 times. A later analysis grouped co-occurring TCRs with DBSCAN, adding TCRdist sequence similarity when clustering within HLA-allele-positive subsets. Repertoires with fewer than 30,000 or more than 120,000 public chains were left out of co-occurrence clustering, as were five repertoires with anomalous nucleotide sharing. TCRdb's version of the immuneACCESS table is confined to in-frame rearrangements and falls short of the full clone set. An unresolved V gene accounts for under half of the shortfall where checked; the remainder is of unknown origin. From that table come the V and J calls and clone size; the DNA was used to work out D and trimming. Across this sample there are over 120,000 clones, with 60% to 85% seen only once. The ten largest clones capture 6% to 8.5% of the sample.

The cohort consisted of 666 healthy bone marrow donors. At the time of sampling, every cohort member was nominally healthy, though immune exposures that went unrecorded were likely present. The donor was CMV seronegative and was included in the group of 352 seronegative cohort members. A peripheral blood sample was collected from each donor, and TCR beta sequencing was performed on peripheral blood mononuclear cells. The Qiagen DNeasy Blood Extraction Kit was used to extract genomic DNA from the blood cell samples. What the study reported, not specific to this receptor: Compared with the approximately 670-donor mean, donors in an Asian-associated ancestry cluster had fewer N-insertions in productive TCRs, according to a later genetic analysis. It was suggested by the authors that the approach could potentially be generalized to other disease states and immunological phenotypes. Linkage disequilibrium might explain the correlated functional status among segregating V segments, but an unknown experimental factor could not be excluded. Because HLA typing was unavailable for some donors at each locus, only the typed subset was used in association tests. Broadly in line with IMGT annotations, most TCR beta V segments showed up in productive rearrangements about 90% or about 30% of the time in an earlier analysis of under 700 of the donors. In a later analysis, most CMV-associated TCR beta chains were found to appear HLA-restricted, with HLA associations seemingly driven largely by CMV exposure. For the cohort, immune exposure information was limited to CMV serostatus. In a later genetic analysis, a missense DCLRE1C variant was associated with V-gene and J-gene trimming of TCR beta chains, and the association was replicated in an independent cohort. At a false discovery rate of 0.05, a later analysis linked fewer than 20,000 TCR beta sequences to specific HLA alleles. A later analysis found that HLA-associated TCR beta chains were more clonally expanded and had lower generation probabilities than equally common non-associated chains. Most TCR sequences were observed very rarely across donors, whereas some public TCRs were present in many individuals. A further reported finding was that TCR beta sequences accurately predicted the HLA-A and HLA-B alleles for most subjects in the first cohort. The classifier was reported to diagnose cytomegalovirus status with high specificity and sensitivity in both the original cohort and the validation cohort. According to a later analysis, TCR association rates differed among HLA loci, with DRB1 alleles showing the most associated TCRs and HLA-C alleles showing the fewest. In this cohort, only TCR beta chains were sequenced, and detectable features were limited by the absence of alpha or paired-chain data. Some IMGT-functional V segments, including TRBV6-2 and TRBV6-3, could not be distinguished by the 87-base-pair reads and were therefore excluded. A total of fewer than 200 TCR beta chains were listed by the study as associated with cytomegalovirus. When HLA alleles, especially DR and DQ, strongly co-occurred, TCR associations were difficult to assign to individual alleles. A few of the identified cytomegalovirus-associated TCR beta chains were confirmed in vitro to be specific for cytomegalovirus antigens. A cluster of highly shared sequence variants was judged likely to be a technical artifact of the sequencing pipeline. A later analysis reported that several top co-occurrence clusters appeared linked to parvovirus B19, influenza, CMV and Epstein-Barr virus. Seventeen rarely observed V segments, including chromosome 9 orphons, were excluded from the earlier analysis of approximately 600 of the donors because counts were too low. Sequencing depth was assumed to be roughly uniform across donors in the presence/absence analyses, though that assumption may not hold.

Spanning cysteine to phenylalanine, the CDR3 consists of 15 amino acids. Only the CDR3 portion is preserved as DNA: 45 bases, with reading frame beginning at the first base. Ends trimmed: V by 4 bases, J by 6 bases; bases unmatched to a gene: 8. Sequences LGHNA (CDR1) and YNFKEQ (CDR2) are obtained from the germline V gene. The TCR comes from a man aged 30 to 45 in good health and CMV-seronegative. The sample was PBMCs. The chain uses TRBV4-2 and TRBJ2-1; TRBD1 matches 8 bases in the middle. The DNA reads as follows: TGTGCCAGCAGCCCCCTCGGGACAGGTACCAATGAGCAGTTCTTC. The encoded protein is CASSPLGTGTNEQFF.